The entry below describes one T cell receptor beta chain. Its antigen is not known. This sample was included in a study of CD8 T cells in ankylosing spondylitis. Study-level points and caveats: The study looked at matched synovial fluid samples from ankylosing spondylitis patients. Disease-linked clones were reported to be significantly enriched there. A TCR beta motif of about eight highly homologous variants seemed to mark ankylosing spondylitis blood. Earlier reports found some motif variants in synovial fluid and blood in reactive arthritis.

5'-RACE, quantitative and with molecular barcodes, yielded the TCR beta libraries. Using its own MiXCR run on the 5' RACE reads, TCRdb lists one record per CDR3 protein. Of 150,000 to 250,000 distinct CDR3 sequences listed, about 13% are singletons. The sequenced sample consisted of blood, either unsorted or a sorted T cell fraction (not recorded which). This receptor was obtained from a male donor with ankylosing spondylitis or in good health (not recorded which).

The CDR3 reads CASSQERAGSTEAFF. The CDR3 bases are TGCGCCAGCAGCCAAGAACGCGCAGGGAGCACTGAAGCTTTCTTT. The chain joins TRBV4-1 to TRBJ1-1; TRBD1 is a possible D gene (5 bases). The germline V gene encodes CDR1 MGHRA and CDR2 YSYEKL. The CDR3 spans 15 residues. The ends were cut back, 0 bases at V and 4 bases at J, with 12 bases in the middle.